This T cell receptor (beta chain) was profiled in a study of blood T cell repertoires in COVID-19. Study at large: Acute-phase and convalescent COVID-19 samples originated in the United States, Italy and Spain. PBMCs, B-cell-depleted T cells, or T cells were the source of the cDNA or gDNA that made up the material.

This clone has only one observation. This CDR3 comprises 15 residues. CDR1 and CDR2 from the germline V gene are SGHNT and YYREEE (reference sequence). Unmatched junction bases numbered 9, after V lost 2 bases and J lost 10 bases. Original handling: Reference gene primer amplification yielded estimated nucleated cell counts. Repertoires were generated with immunoSEQ multiplex PCR, while TCRdb's copy carries only in-frame clones and drops some. The V and J calls and clone size were taken over from that table, and D and trimming were inferred from the DNA. The data hold about 160,000 clones, with almost 85% observed a single time.

This chain joins TRBV5-4 and TRBJ2-1, with 10 positions matching TRBD1. The clonotype comes from a man between 18 and 35 years old with active or convalescent COVID-19. The sample was peripheral blood. The CDR3 loop reads CASSFPGTGALEQFF. The CDR3 nucleotides read TGTGCCAGCAGCTTCCCCGGGACAGGGGCCTTGGAGCAGTTCTTC.